This T cell receptor (beta chain) was retrieved from a study of blood T cells in healthy people across ages. Study-level findings and limits: PBMCs were not sorted, which prevented a conclusive comparison of naive versus antigen-experienced cells. Considered underestimates were the diversity estimates obtained from one million T cells. In older individuals, TCR beta diversity per million T cells was lower, falling roughly linearly with age.

This clonotype has at least ten counts. Its antigen remains unknown. Trimming took 5 bases from V and 3 from J, leaving 16 bases between them. The CDR3 covers 15 residues. Per germline, CDR1 MNHNY and CDR2 SVGAGI (reference sequence). It was with a sample-barcoded 5' primer and a J-beta primer mix that a second PCR of about 6 to 11 cycles was run. Each cDNA molecule was tagged by a template-switch adaptor with 12 random nucleotides. TCRdb called the 5' RACE reads again in MiXCR, with one record for every CDR3 protein. Among some 1.5 million distinct CDR3 sequences listed, approximately 28% were seen once.

The TCR originated in a woman aged 30 to 39 in good health. This chain joins TRBV6-6 and TRBJ2-5; no definite D call. The source material was blood. In nucleotides, the CDR3 is TGTGCCAGCAGTAGAACGTCGGACGGTAAAGAGACCCAGTACTTC. Protein: CASSRTSDGKETQYF.